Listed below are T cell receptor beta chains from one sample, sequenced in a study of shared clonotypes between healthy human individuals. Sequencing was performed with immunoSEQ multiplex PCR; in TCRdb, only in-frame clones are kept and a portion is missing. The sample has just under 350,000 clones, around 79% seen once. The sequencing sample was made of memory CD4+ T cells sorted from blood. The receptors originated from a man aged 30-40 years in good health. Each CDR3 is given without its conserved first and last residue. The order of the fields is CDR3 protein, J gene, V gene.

ASSFGNGGTGYGYT TRBJ1-2 TRBV7-3
ASSRRGANTEAF TRBJ1-1 TRBV30
ASSIRWTLSSGNTIY TRBJ1-3 TRBV19
ATRGMGNEQF TRBJ2-1 TRBV5-6
AWSVLRLAQETQY TRBJ2-5 TRBV30
ASSPPTSGAAEQY TRBJ2-7 TRBV28
ASSLDRGGSYNEQF TRBJ2-1 TRBV28
ASSLDRYADTQY TRBJ2-3 TRBV27
ASSLPGPSTNEQF TRBJ2-1 TRBV7-6
ASSGGSSYNEQF TRBJ2-1 TRBV2
ASSPMKGSYGYT TRBJ1-2 TRBV9
ASGEQGTGEKLF TRBJ1-4 TRBV5-1
ASSEGQDYGYT TRBJ1-2 TRBV2
ASSLQGPRNTEAF TRBJ1-1 TRBV7-9
SVDGGDEKLF TRBJ1-4 TRBV29-1
ASSPTRWDRGISGNTIY TRBJ1-3 TRBV18
ASSRASGRTPYEQY TRBJ2-7 TRBV5-5
SARARNEQF TRBJ2-1 TRBV20-1
ASSYAGNEQF TRBJ2-1 TRBV6-5
ASTTSDRGGQPQH TRBJ1-5 TRBV5-6
ASRLDGASNQPQH TRBJ1-5 TRBV6-6
ASSYHRTSYNEQF TRBJ2-1 TRBV6-5
ASSVRGYGYT TRBJ1-2 TRBV5-8
ASSRDEDVGNTIY TRBJ1-3 TRBV18
ASSHTSGAGANVLT TRBJ2-6 TRBV5-1
ASSLDAPYEQY TRBJ2-7 TRBV7-9
ASSLGQRPSTDTQY TRBJ2-3 TRBV5-1
ASRDPSNQPQH TRBJ1-5 TRBV6-1
ASSLRTGGDEQY TRBJ2-7 TRBV27
ASSFLDQPQH TRBJ1-5 TRBV28
ASSLDLANTEAF TRBJ1-1 TRBV11-2
ASSTGQAYNYGYT TRBJ1-2 TRBV19
ASSYLTGRDQPQH TRBJ1-5 TRBV7-2
ASSQVTGGASTYEQY TRBJ2-7 TRBV4-1
ASSSGVAGSSTDTQY TRBJ2-3 TRBV11-2
ASGSVNTEAF TRBJ1-1 TRBV7-9
VSQGYFVGEQY TRBJ2-7 TRBV28